This passage covers 2 T cell receptor beta chains from one sample sequenced in a study of PD-1 blockade in classical Hodgkin lymphoma. In every patient, relapse followed autologous stem cell transplantation, while exposure to brentuximab vedotin differed. TCRdb keeps only in-frame clones here, not all; method: immunoSEQ multiplex PCR. The sample has about 93,000 clones, approximately 80% seen once; the top ten hold under 20%. The sequenced sample was peripheral blood mononuclear cells (PBMCs), obtained before the second cycle of nivolumab. The receptors were gathered from a human donor with classical Hodgkin lymphoma.

DNA of the CDR3: TGTGCAAGTCGCTTAGTCCCTGCGGGTTCCTACAATGAGCAGTTCTTC. Protein product: CASRLVPAGSYNEQFF. This chain joins TRBV12-2 and TRBJ2-1; the table calls TRBD2, which could not be checked here. TRBV12-2 is described as a pseudogene. The length of the CDR3 is 16 residues.

V gene TRBV7-2 combines with J gene TRBJ2-2, with a possible D match to TRBD2 (6 bases). The CDR3 spans 15 residues. Germline V gene lookup returns CDR1 SGHTA and CDR2 FQGNSA. The germline V and J ends were trimmed by 3 bases and 0 bases, with 8 bases remaining between them. CDR3 sequence: CASSFSGPNTGELFF. DNA for the CDR3: TGTGCCAGCAGCTTTAGCGGACCGAACACCGGGGAGCTGTTTTTT. The full variable domain, completed using reference TRBV7-2 and TRBJ2-2, is GAGVSQSPSNKVTEKGKDVELRCDPISGHTALYWYRQSLGQGLEFLIYFQGNSAPDKSGLPSDRFSAERTGGSVSTLTIQRTQQEDSAVYLCASSFSGPNTGELFFGEGSRLTVL.